This T cell receptor beta chain emerged from a study of blood T cell repertoires in COVID-19. For the study at large: Both acute and convalescent COVID-19 samples were obtained from the United States, Italy and Spain.

Under the authors' procedure: Estimation of nucleated cell counts was performed using reference gene primer amplification. Clones were sequenced by immunoSEQ multiplex PCR, and TCRdb holds only the in-frame ones, with some missing. V, J and clone size are those of that table, while D and trimming were read from the DNA. This table has some 150,000 clones, about 80% appearing once. The ends lost 7 bases at V and 5 bases at J; junction bases unmatched: 9. The germline V gene encodes CDR1 MDHEN and CDR2 SYDVKM. The CDR3 is 15 residues long. The sample taken for sequencing was peripheral blood. This receptor was taken from a human donor in a cohort sampled during active COVID-19. The chain has TRBV28 and TRBJ1-5; 9 bases line up with TRBD1. This CDR3 is CASTGTGQGYQPQHF. In DNA form, the CDR3 reads TGTGCCAGCACGGGAACGGGACAGGGTTATCAGCCCCAGCATTTT. Full variable domain (missing parts from reference TRBV28 and TRBJ1-5): DVKVTQSSRYLVKRTGEKVFLECVQDMDHENMFWYRQDPGLGLRLIYFSYDVKMKEKGDIPEGYSVSREKKERFSLILESASTNQTSMYLCASTGTGQGYQPQHFGDGTRLSIL.